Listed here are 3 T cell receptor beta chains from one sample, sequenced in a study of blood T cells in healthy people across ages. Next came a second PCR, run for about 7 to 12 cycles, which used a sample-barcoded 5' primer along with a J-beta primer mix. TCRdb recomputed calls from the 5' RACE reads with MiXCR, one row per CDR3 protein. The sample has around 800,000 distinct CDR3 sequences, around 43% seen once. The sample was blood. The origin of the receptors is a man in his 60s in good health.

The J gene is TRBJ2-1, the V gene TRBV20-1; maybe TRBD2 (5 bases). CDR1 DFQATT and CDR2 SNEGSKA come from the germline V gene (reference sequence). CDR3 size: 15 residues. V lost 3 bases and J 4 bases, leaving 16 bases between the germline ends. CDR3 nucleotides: TGCAGTGCTAGGGTGGGAAGCGGCGGGTACAATGAGCAGTTCTTC. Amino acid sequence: CSARVGSGGYNEQFF.

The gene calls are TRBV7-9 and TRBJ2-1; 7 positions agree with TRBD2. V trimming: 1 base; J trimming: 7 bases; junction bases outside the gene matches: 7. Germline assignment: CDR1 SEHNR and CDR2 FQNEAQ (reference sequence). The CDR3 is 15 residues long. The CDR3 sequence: CASSLDSALANEQFF. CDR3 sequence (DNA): TGTGCCAGCAGCTTAGACTCGGCACTAGCGAATGAGCAGTTCTTC.

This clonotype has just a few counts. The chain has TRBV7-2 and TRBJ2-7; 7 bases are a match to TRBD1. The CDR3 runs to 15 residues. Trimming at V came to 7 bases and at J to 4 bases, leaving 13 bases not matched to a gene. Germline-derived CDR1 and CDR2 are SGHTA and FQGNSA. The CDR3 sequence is CASTREAGGLYEQYF. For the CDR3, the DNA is TGTGCCAGCACCCGAGAGGCAGGGGGTCTTTACGAGCAGTACTTC.